These T cell receptor beta chains were read from a single sample in a study of blood T cell repertoires in COVID-19. Measured with immunoSEQ multiplex PCR; TCRdb has only the in-frame clones, and not every one. Among approximately 160,000 clones, about 80% were seen once, and the ten largest hold around 19%. The specimen sequenced was peripheral blood. Every receptor here comes from an elderly woman with acute or convalescent COVID-19. The CDR3 runs from the conserved cysteine through the conserved F or W. The D gene is left open where the match is weak. The size of a clone is reported for some rows only, either as once, few or many, or as a class for expanded clones.

v_gene: TRBV29-1; d_gene: -; abundance: -; j_gene: TRBJ1-1; CDR3nt: TGCAGCGGGACAGTCTCGGTGGGCACTGAAGCTTTCTTT; CDR3aa: CSGTVSVGTEAFF
v_gene: TRBV30; d_gene: -; abundance: -; j_gene: TRBJ2-2; CDR3nt: TGTGCCTGGAGTTCCTTGCGGAGCACCGGGGAGCTGTTTTTT; CDR3aa: CAWSSLRSTGELFF
v_gene: TRBV19; d_gene: -; abundance: -; j_gene: TRBJ1-5; CDR3nt: TGTGCCAGTAGTATGACCCAACAGGGTGCCCTTAATCAGCCCCAGCATTTT; CDR3aa: CASSMTQQGALNQPQHF
v_gene: TRBV4-1; d_gene: TRBD1; abundance: -; j_gene: TRBJ2-1; CDR3nt: TGCGCCAGCAGCCAAGATCGAACAGGGGGCAATGAGCAGTTCTTC; CDR3aa: CASSQDRTGGNEQFF
v_gene: TRBV2; d_gene: -; abundance: -; j_gene: TRBJ1-2; CDR3nt: TGTGCCAGCAGTTTGGAGAACTATGGCTACACCTTC; CDR3aa: CASSLENYGYTF
v_gene: TRBV6-5; d_gene: TRBD1; abundance: -; j_gene: TRBJ1-1; CDR3nt: TGTGCCAGCAGTCGACAGGGGGCGCGATCCGCTGAAGCTTTCTTT; CDR3aa: CASSRQGARSAEAFF
v_gene: TRBV19; d_gene: -; abundance: -; j_gene: TRBJ2-5; CDR3nt: TGTGCCAGTAGTATAGGGCCCCTCAGGCCGCCGGAGACCCAGTACTTC; CDR3aa: CASSIGPLRPPETQYF
v_gene: TRBV12-3/TRBV12-4; d_gene: -; abundance: few; j_gene: TRBJ1-1; CDR3nt: TGTGCCAGCAGTTTAGAGCTTGCAGCTTTCTTT; CDR3aa: CASSLELAAFF
v_gene: TRBV6-5; d_gene: TRBD1; abundance: few; j_gene: TRBJ1-2; CDR3nt: TGTGCCAGCAGTACCCACGGACAGGGGGACTATGGCTACACCTTC; CDR3aa: CASSTHGQGDYGYTF
v_gene: TRBV3-1/TRBV3-2; d_gene: -; abundance: -; j_gene: TRBJ1-6; CDR3nt: TGTGCCAGCAGCCAAGTTACAGACTATAATTCACCCCTCCACTTT; CDR3aa: CASSQVTDYNSPLHF
v_gene: TRBV20-1; d_gene: -; abundance: -; j_gene: TRBJ1-5; CDR3nt: TGCAGTGCTAGTCGAGGGTTGGGTAGCAATCAGCCCCAGCATTTT; CDR3aa: CSASRGLGSNQPQHF
v_gene: TRBV5-4; d_gene: -; abundance: -; j_gene: TRBJ1-2; CDR3nt: TGTGCCAGCAGCTTGGACAGAACTAACTATGGCTACACCTTC; CDR3aa: CASSLDRTNYGYTF
v_gene: TRBV27; d_gene: -; abundance: -; j_gene: TRBJ1-5; CDR3nt: TGTGCCAGCAGTCTACTTCAAGGCAATCAGCCCCAGCATTTT; CDR3aa: CASSLLQGNQPQHF
v_gene: TRBV6-1; d_gene: -; abundance: -; j_gene: TRBJ1-2; CDR3nt: TGTGCCAGCAGTGAAGCAGGGACGGGGGATGGCTACACCTTC; CDR3aa: CASSEAGTGDGYTF
v_gene: TRBV30; d_gene: -; abundance: -; j_gene: TRBJ1-1; CDR3nt: TGTGCCTGGAGTGTTCTCAGGGGCGCGACTGAAGCTTTCTTT; CDR3aa: CAWSVLRGATEAFF